What follows is one T cell receptor beta chain and its context. Its matching antigen is unknown. Profiled with immunoSEQ multiplex PCR; TCRdb holds only in-frame clones, not every one. The repertoire holds 25,000 or so clones, with 80% to 90% as singletons. The sample is drawn from a study of T cells in localized non-small cell lung cancer. General observations from the study: There were a median around 57 of the top 100 tumor clones appearing in adjacent lung. Uninvolved adjacent lung showed the highest T cell clonality, exceeding tumor. A denser population of T cells in blood accompanied longer overall survival. Because researchers sequenced only one region of the tumor, heterogeneity is still possible.

Germline CDR1 reads SNHLY; CDR2 reads FYNNEI. The CDR3 covers 11 residues. Trimming removed 5 bases at V and 6 bases at J, with 4 bases between. V is TRBV2 and J is TRBJ1-4; no clear D gene. The sequence came from a male donor at least 60 years old with stage I lung adenocarcinoma. The starting material was peripheral blood, obtained before any cancer treatment. The CDR3 loop is CASSPDEKLFF. The CDR3 bases are TGTGCCAGCAGTCCAGATGAAAAACTGTTTTTT.